Listed below are T cell receptor beta chains from one sample, sequenced in a study of T cell responses to AZD1222 COVID-19 vaccine. Assay used: immunoSEQ multiplex PCR; TCRdb lists only in-frame clones, some missing. The table has fewer than 200,000 clones, approximately 94% seen once. The sequencing here drew on peripheral blood, taken 28 days after the second AZD1222 dose. These receptors all stem from an adult who received the AZD1222 COVID-19 vaccine. CDR3s include the opening cysteine and the closing phenylalanine or tryptophan. A D gene is named only where the DNA matches it firmly. Where a row states a size, it is once, few, many or the class of an expanded clone; other rows omit it.

abundance,j_gene,v_gene,d_gene,CDR3aa,CDR3nt
-,TRBJ2-5,TRBV7-2,-,CASSLQQTQGGTQYF,TGTGCCAGCAGCTTGCAACAGACCCAGGGAGGGACCCAGTACTTC
-,TRBJ2-7,TRBV2,TRBD2,CASSLSAGGPHEQYF,TGTGCCAGTTCCCTATCGGCGGGAGGGCCCCACGAGCAGTACTTC
-,TRBJ2-3,TRBV5-1,TRBD1,CASSLRPGGPDTQYF,TGCGCCAGCAGCTTAAGGCCAGGGGGCCCAGATACGCAGTATTTT
-,TRBJ1-1,TRBV6-5,-,CASSYLGGQSEAFF,TGTGCCAGCAGTTACCTCGGGGGGCAGAGTGAAGCTTTCTTT
-,TRBJ1-2,TRBV13,-,CASSLEQGNGYTF,TGTGCCAGCAGCTTAGAACAGGGTAATGGCTACACCTTC
once,TRBJ2-1,TRBV29-1,-,CSGSGAYGEQFF,TGCAGCGGATCAGGGGCATATGGTGAGCAGTTCTTC
-,TRBJ2-1,TRBV19,TRBD2,CASRTLLAGVGVEQFF,TGTGCCAGTAGGACCCTCTTAGCGGGAGTCGGGGTTGAGCAGTTCTTC
-,TRBJ2-7,TRBV27,TRBD1,CASSLRGRIHEQYF,TGTGCCAGCAGTCTCAGGGGGCGGATCCACGAGCAGTACTTC
-,TRBJ1-2,TRBV25-1,TRBD1,CASSVSGTGVGYTF,TGTGCCAGCAGTGTATCTGGGACAGGGGTTGGCTACACCTTC
-,TRBJ2-3,TRBV5-1,-,CASSFQSYTDTQYF,TGCGCCAGCAGCTTTCAGTCCTACACAGATACGCAGTATTTT
-,TRBJ2-3,TRBV6-5,-,CASSYLGISTDTQYF,TGTGCCAGCAGTTACCTGGGGATAAGCACAGATACGCAGTATTTT
once,TRBJ2-2,TRBV28,TRBD2,CASRAGLAATTGELFF,TGTGCCAGCAGAGCCGGACTAGCGGCCACCACCGGGGAGCTGTTTTTT
-,TRBJ1-6,TRBV15,-,CATSRDTGNSPLHF,TGTGCCACCAGCAGAGATACGGGGAATTCACCCCTCCACTTT
-,TRBJ2-7,TRBV6-5,-,CASSYRDAVAGREQYF,TGTGCCAGCAGTTACAGGGACGCGGTAGCAGGGCGCGAGCAGTACTTC
-,TRBJ2-5,TRBV25-1,-,CASSESGRQWNQETQYF,TGTGCCAGCAGTGAATCGGGGAGACAGTGGAATCAAGAGACCCAGTACTTC
once,TRBJ1-1,TRBV19,TRBD1,CASNTGTGNTEAFF,TGTGCCAGTAACACAGGGACAGGGAACACTGAAGCTTTCTTT
-,TRBJ2-2,TRBV5-6,TRBD1,CASSPGQGGTGELFF,TGTGCCAGCAGCCCGGGACAGGGGGGGACCGGGGAGCTGTTTTTT
-,TRBJ2-7,TRBV7-9,-,CASSLGVYYEQYF,TGTGCCAGCAGCCTCGGGGTTTATTACGAGCAGTACTTC
once,TRBJ2-3,TRBV2,-,CASSQISGADTQYF,TGTGCCAGCAGTCAGATTAGTGGCGCAGATACGCAGTATTTT
-,TRBJ1-1,TRBV6-2/TRBV6-3,-,CASSQTGNTEAFF,TGTGCCAGCAGCCAGACGGGGAACACTGAAGCTTTCTTT
once,TRBJ2-3,TRBV19,TRBD2,CASSPVAGGATDTQYF,TGTGCCAGTAGTCCGGTAGCGGGAGGGGCTACAGATACGCAGTATTTT
-,TRBJ2-1,TRBV7-9,-,CASRLYSGAYNEQFF,TGTGCCAGCAGACTCTACTCGGGGGCCTACAATGAGCAGTTCTTC
-,TRBJ1-2,TRBV5-1,TRBD1,CASSLDRDIGYTF,TGCGCCAGCAGCCTTGACAGGGACATTGGCTACACCTTC
-,TRBJ1-2,TRBV3-1/TRBV3-2,-,CASSRPGAFYGYTF,TGTGCCAGCAGCCGTCCAGGGGCCTTCTATGGCTACACCTTC
-,TRBJ1-5,TRBV27,-,CASSSPGPDQPQHF,TGTGCCAGCAGTTCTCCGGGGCCGGATCAGCCCCAGCATTTT
few,TRBJ1-1,TRBV16,TRBD1,CASSQRQGASEAFF,TGTGCCAGCAGCCAAAGGCAGGGGGCTTCTGAAGCTTTCTTT
-,TRBJ1-1,TRBV2,-,CASSELPGQPNTEAFF,TGTGCCAGCAGTGAATTGCCCGGGCAGCCCAACACTGAAGCTTTCTTT
-,TRBJ1-1,TRBV7-8,-,CASSRVALSTEAFF,TGTGCCAGCAGCCGGGTGGCTCTAAGCACTGAAGCTTTCTTT
-,TRBJ1-1,TRBV6-4,-,CASSDSGRGFPSEAFF,TGTGCCAGCAGTGACTCGGGACGGGGGTTCCCCTCCGAAGCTTTCTTT
-,TRBJ2-5,TRBV7-2,-,CASSLGRGQETQYF,TGTGCCAGCAGCTTAGGGAGGGGTCAAGAGACCCAGTACTTC
once,TRBJ1-1,TRBV7-9,-,CASSLAGLAGGAFF,TGTGCCAGCAGCTTAGCTGGTTTGGCAGGAGGAGCTTTCTTT
-,TRBJ1-4,TRBV6-6,TRBD1,CASILRDREGEKLFF,TGTGCCAGCATCCTCCGGGACAGGGAGGGCGAAAAACTGTTTTTT
-,TRBJ1-4,TRBV6-1,-,CASSEGPENEKLFF,TGTGCCAGCAGTGAGGGACCGGAAAATGAAAAACTGTTTTTT
-,TRBJ1-2,TRBV4-1,-,CASSQAPGSLGYTF,TGCGCCAGCAGCCAAGCCCCAGGGTCCCTAGGCTACACCTTC
few,TRBJ1-5,TRBV20-1,TRBD1,CSASPVGTDFFNQPQHF,TGCAGTGCTAGTCCAGTGGGGACAGATTTCTTCAATCAGCCCCAGCATTTT
-,TRBJ1-3,TRBV30,-,CAWDRVSGNTIYF,TGTGCCTGGGACAGAGTCTCTGGAAACACCATATATTTT
-,TRBJ1-1,TRBV29-1,-,CSVYRVLAEAFF,TGCAGCGTTTACAGGGTTTTGGCTGAAGCTTTCTTT
-,TRBJ2-5,TRBV11-3,-,CASSLGTGFQETQYF,TGTGCCAGCAGCTTAGGAACGGGTTTTCAAGAGACCCAGTACTTC
-,TRBJ2-7,TRBV7-2,TRBD1,CASSLQGGGGLYEQYF,TGTGCCAGCAGCTTGCAAGGGGGCGGCGGTTTATACGAGCAGTACTTC
-,TRBJ2-1,TRBV5-1,TRBD2,CASSLVSSSGYNEQFF,TGCGCCAGCAGCTTGGTTTCGTCTAGCGGCTACAATGAGCAGTTCTTC
-,TRBJ2-1,TRBV5-1,TRBD2,CASSQGLAGLLSYNEQFF,TGCGCCAGCAGCCAGGGACTAGCGGGCCTTCTCTCCTACAATGAGCAGTTCTTC
-,TRBJ2-7,TRBV28,-,CATKQRVNYEQYF,TGTGCCACTAAGCAGCGGGTGAATTACGAGCAGTACTTC
-,TRBJ1-4,TRBV29-1,-,CSVYTGGRNEKLFF,TGCAGCGTTTACACCGGGGGTCGGAATGAAAAACTGTTTTTT
-,TRBJ2-2,TRBV7-3,-,CASSIIAADGELFF,TGTGCCAGCAGCATCATAGCGGCTGACGGGGAGCTGTTTTTT
-,TRBJ2-7,TRBV7-2,TRBD1,CASSDRGYEQYF,TGTGCCAGCAGCGACAGGGGCTACGAGCAGTACTTC
once,TRBJ1-3,TRBV11-3,TRBD1,CASREGTAIRGMRGNTIYF,TGTGCCAGCAGGGAAGGGACAGCCATAAGAGGGATGCGTGGAAACACCATATATTTT
-,TRBJ1-1,TRBV5-5,TRBD1,CASSRTGGALAFF,TGTGCCAGCAGTCGGACAGGGGGCGCTTTGGCTTTCTTT
-,TRBJ1-2,TRBV2,TRBD1,CASSERQGAGYGYTF,TGTGCCAGCAGTGAAAGACAGGGGGCGGGTTATGGCTACACCTTC
-,TRBJ1-1,TRBV28,-,CASSLYRGDGDTEAFF,TGTGCCAGCAGTTTATACCGGGGGGACGGAGACACTGAAGCTTTCTTT
-,TRBJ1-3,TRBV30,-,CAWSPSAAGINTIYF,TGTGCCTGGAGTCCTTCAGCGGCCGGGATTAACACCATATATTTT
-,TRBJ1-2,TRBV12-5,TRBD1,CASGPGQVNGYTF,TGTGCTAGTGGTCCGGGACAGGTCAATGGCTACACCTTC
-,TRBJ2-1,TRBV6-2/TRBV6-3,TRBD1,CASRPTGGRRYNEQFF,TGTGCCAGCAGGCCTACAGGGGGCAGGAGGTATAATGAGCAGTTCTTC
-,TRBJ2-3,TRBV11-1,-,CASSRRDFTDTQYF,TGTGCCAGCAGCCGAAGGGACTTCACAGATACGCAGTATTTT
-,TRBJ1-1,TRBV5-1,-,CASSLARLNTEAFF,TGCGCCAGCAGCTTGGCACGCCTGAACACTGAAGCTTTCTTT